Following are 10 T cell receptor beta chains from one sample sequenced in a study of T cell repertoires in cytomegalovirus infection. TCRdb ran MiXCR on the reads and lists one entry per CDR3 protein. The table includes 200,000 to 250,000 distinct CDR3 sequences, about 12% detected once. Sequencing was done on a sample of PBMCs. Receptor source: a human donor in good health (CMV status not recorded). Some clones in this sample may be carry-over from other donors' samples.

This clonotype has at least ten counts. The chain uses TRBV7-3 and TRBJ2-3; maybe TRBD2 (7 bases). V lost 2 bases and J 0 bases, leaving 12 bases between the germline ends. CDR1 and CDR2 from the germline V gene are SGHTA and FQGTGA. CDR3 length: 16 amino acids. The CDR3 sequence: CASSLRGGASTDTQYF. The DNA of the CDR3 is TGTGCCAGCAGCTTACGAGGGGGGGCGAGCACAGATACGCAGTATTTT.

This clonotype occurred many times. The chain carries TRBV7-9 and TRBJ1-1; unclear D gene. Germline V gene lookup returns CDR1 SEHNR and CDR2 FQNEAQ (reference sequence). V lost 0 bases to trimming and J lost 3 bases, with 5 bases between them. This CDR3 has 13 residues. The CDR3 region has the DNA TGTGCCAGCAGCTTAGCGGCGGACACTGAAGCTTTCTTT. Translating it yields CASSLAADTEAFF.

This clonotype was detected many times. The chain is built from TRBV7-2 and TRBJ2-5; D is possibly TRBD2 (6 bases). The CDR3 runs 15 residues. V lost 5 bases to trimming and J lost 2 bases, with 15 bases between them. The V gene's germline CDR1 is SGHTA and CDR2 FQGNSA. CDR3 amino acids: CASSVQTRRQETQYF. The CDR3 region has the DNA TGTGCCAGCAGCGTACAGACTAGAAGACAAGAGACCCAGTACTTC.

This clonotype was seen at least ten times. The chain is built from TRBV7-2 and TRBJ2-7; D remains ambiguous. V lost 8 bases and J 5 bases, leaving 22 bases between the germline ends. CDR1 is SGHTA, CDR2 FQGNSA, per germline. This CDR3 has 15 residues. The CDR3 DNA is TGTGCCAGCGCTCTTGTAGGCCAGCGTACAGACGAGCAGTACTTC. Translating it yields CASALVGQRTDEQYF. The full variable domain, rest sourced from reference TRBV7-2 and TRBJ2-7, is GAGVSQSPSNKVTEKGKDVELRCDPISGHTALYWYRQSLGQGLEFLIYFQGNSAPDKSGLPSDRFSAERTGGSVSTLTIQRTQQEDSAVYLCASALVGQRTDEQYFGPGTRLTVT.

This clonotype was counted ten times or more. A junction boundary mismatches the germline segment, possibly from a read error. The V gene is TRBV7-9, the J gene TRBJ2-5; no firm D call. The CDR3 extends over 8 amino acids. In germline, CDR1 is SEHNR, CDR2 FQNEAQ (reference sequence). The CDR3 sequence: CASSLADF. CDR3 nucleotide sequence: TGTGCCAGCAGCTTAGCGGACTTC.

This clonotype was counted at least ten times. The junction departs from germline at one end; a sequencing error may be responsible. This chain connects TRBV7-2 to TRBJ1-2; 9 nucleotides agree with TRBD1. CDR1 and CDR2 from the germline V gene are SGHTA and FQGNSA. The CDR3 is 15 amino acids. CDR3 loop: CASSLAGQGDYGYTF. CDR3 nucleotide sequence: TGTGCCAGCAGCCTAGCGGGACAGGGTGACTATGGCTACACCTTC.

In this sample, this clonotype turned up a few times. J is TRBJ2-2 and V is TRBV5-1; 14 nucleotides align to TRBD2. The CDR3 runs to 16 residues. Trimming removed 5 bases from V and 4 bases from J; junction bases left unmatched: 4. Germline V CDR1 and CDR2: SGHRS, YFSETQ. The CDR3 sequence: CASRRTSGRSTGELFF. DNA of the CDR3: TGCGCCAGCAGGCGGACTAGCGGGAGGTCCACCGGGGAGCTGTTTTTT. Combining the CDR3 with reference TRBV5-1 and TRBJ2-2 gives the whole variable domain KAGVTQTPRYLIKTRGQQVTLSCSPISGHRSVSWYQQTPGQGLQFLFEYFSETQRNKGNFPGRFSGRQFSNSRSEMNVSTLELGDSALYLCASRRTSGRSTGELFFGEGSRLTVL.

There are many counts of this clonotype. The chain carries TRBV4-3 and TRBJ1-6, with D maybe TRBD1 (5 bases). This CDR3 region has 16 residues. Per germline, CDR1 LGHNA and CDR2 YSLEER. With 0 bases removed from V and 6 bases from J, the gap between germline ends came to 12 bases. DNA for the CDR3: TGCGCCAGCAGCCAAGATCAGGGAGCTGGTAATTCACCCCTCCACTTT. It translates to CASSQDQGAGNSPLHF.

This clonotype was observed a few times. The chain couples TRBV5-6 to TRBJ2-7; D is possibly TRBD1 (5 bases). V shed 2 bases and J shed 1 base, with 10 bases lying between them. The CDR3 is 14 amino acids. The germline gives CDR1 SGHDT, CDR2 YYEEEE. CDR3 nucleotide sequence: TGTGCCAGCAGCTTCCCCTCAGGGTCCTACGAGCAGTACTTC. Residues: CASSFPSGSYEQYF.

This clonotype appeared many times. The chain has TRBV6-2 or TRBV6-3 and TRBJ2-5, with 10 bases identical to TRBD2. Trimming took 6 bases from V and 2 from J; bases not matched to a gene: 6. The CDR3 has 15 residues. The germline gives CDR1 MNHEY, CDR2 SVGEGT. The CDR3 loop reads CASSLWTSGQETQYF. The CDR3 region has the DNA TGTGCCAGCAGCCTATGGACTAGCGGACAAGAGACCCAGTACTTC.